This is a list of T cell receptor beta chains from one sample in a study of blood T cell repertoires in COVID-19. The table came from immunoSEQ multiplex PCR; TCRdb's copy has only in-frame clones and leaves some out. The table shows some 130,000 clones, with about nine tenths occurring only once. Sequencing input: peripheral blood. These receptors came from a middle-aged man with active COVID-19. Each CDR3 is given with its conserved first and last residue. Clone size is given for some rows only: seen once, a few or many times, or a class if the clone is expanded.

j_call: TRBJ2-7
v_call: TRBV6-6
clone_size: .
cdr3_aa: CASRGLDHEQYF

j_call: TRBJ1-1
v_call: TRBV9
clone_size: once
cdr3_aa: CASSVGTKKPEAFF

j_call: TRBJ1-1
v_call: TRBV3-1/TRBV3-2
clone_size: .
cdr3_aa: CASSLQGSAEAFF

j_call: TRBJ2-1
v_call: TRBV7-3
clone_size: few
cdr3_aa: CASSPGRDNEQFF

j_call: TRBJ2-3
v_call: TRBV6-5
clone_size: .
cdr3_aa: CASSYSSGGAFGQYF

j_call: TRBJ2-7
v_call: TRBV4-1
clone_size: .
cdr3_aa: CASSQVPGISYEQYF

j_call: TRBJ2-7
v_call: TRBV19
clone_size: once
cdr3_aa: CASKQGYEQYF

j_call: TRBJ2-7
v_call: TRBV15
clone_size: .
cdr3_aa: CATSRVGDLDAYEQYF

j_call: TRBJ1-6
v_call: TRBV3-1/TRBV3-2
clone_size: .
cdr3_aa: CASSLGTEGSPLHF

j_call: TRBJ1-4
v_call: TRBV25-1
clone_size: few
cdr3_aa: CASRRQGGSNEKLFF

j_call: TRBJ1-1
v_call: TRBV6-5
clone_size: .
cdr3_aa: CASSQHPNTEAFF

j_call: TRBJ2-7
v_call: TRBV5-6
clone_size: .
cdr3_aa: CASSLGVAPGHEQYF

j_call: TRBJ2-1
v_call: TRBV18
clone_size: .
cdr3_aa: CASSLGQGLEQFF

j_call: TRBJ1-1
v_call: TRBV27
clone_size: .
cdr3_aa: CASTRTVNTEAFF

j_call: TRBJ2-7
v_call: TRBV11-2
clone_size: .
cdr3_aa: CASSVLPWGTYYEQYF

j_call: TRBJ1-1
v_call: TRBV7-6
clone_size: .
cdr3_aa: CASSPRQGTGLEAFF

j_call: TRBJ1-1
v_call: TRBV28
clone_size: .
cdr3_aa: CASSPSRGNTEAFF

j_call: TRBJ1-4
v_call: TRBV3-1/TRBV3-2
clone_size: once
cdr3_aa: CASRGRQGVNEKLFF

j_call: TRBJ2-5
v_call: TRBV19
clone_size: .
cdr3_aa: CASTQGKTQYF

j_call: TRBJ1-2
v_call: TRBV4-1
clone_size: .
cdr3_aa: CASSQGLLGSYGYTF

j_call: TRBJ2-7
v_call: TRBV7-8
clone_size: .
cdr3_aa: CASSLRTGDSSYEQYF

j_call: TRBJ2-7
v_call: TRBV5-1
clone_size: .
cdr3_aa: CASSSHPRQGYEQYF

j_call: TRBJ1-1
v_call: TRBV15
clone_size: .
cdr3_aa: CATSRDRGALNTEAFF

j_call: TRBJ2-7
v_call: TRBV5-4
clone_size: .
cdr3_aa: CASSQDSRTGGEQYF

j_call: TRBJ1-2
v_call: TRBV5-6
clone_size: .
cdr3_aa: CASSSTGWDGYTF

j_call: TRBJ2-7
v_call: TRBV4-1
clone_size: many
cdr3_aa: CASSQDLGRGFPEQYF

j_call: TRBJ2-3
v_call: TRBV3-1/TRBV3-2
clone_size: .
cdr3_aa: CASSHSAADTQYF

j_call: TRBJ2-2
v_call: TRBV7-6
clone_size: .
cdr3_aa: CASSLNPNVPGELFF

j_call: TRBJ2-3
v_call: TRBV10-3
clone_size: .
cdr3_aa: CASCLGLTSTDTQYF

j_call: TRBJ1-2
v_call: TRBV6-5
clone_size: .
cdr3_aa: CASSPGRETNYGYTF

j_call: TRBJ1-5
v_call: TRBV5-1
clone_size: .
cdr3_aa: CASSFGQGGQPQHF

j_call: TRBJ2-7
v_call: TRBV9
clone_size: .
cdr3_aa: CASSVSTGYEQYF

j_call: TRBJ2-6
v_call: TRBV5-4
clone_size: once
cdr3_aa: CASSLRTSGYSGANVLTF